The 10 T cell receptor beta chains listed next were all sequenced from one sample in a study of regulatory T cells in long-lasting Graves disease. Arm-PCR of CDR3 regions and iRepertoire HTBI primers were the basis on which TCR beta libraries were built. One entry per CDR3 protein results from TCRdb running MiXCR on the multiplex PCR reads. The sample records roughly 300,000 distinct CDR3 sequences, around 20% being singletons. The sample's time point: persistent/refractory GD, antithyroid drugs over 5 years with positive TRAb. Following extraction of RNA from PBMCs, that RNA was used to make the TCR library. The source was peripheral blood mononuclear cells (PBMCs), collected when the disease was refractory, from a patient treated with antithyroid drugs. These TCRs come from a female donor with Graves disease.

The sample holds a few counts of this clonotype. This chain joins TRBV10-3 and TRBJ1-4; 8 nucleotides align to TRBD1. The CDR3 consists of 19 residues. Trimming removed 0 bases from V and 8 bases from J; junction bases left unmatched: 17. The germline V gene encodes CDR1 ENHRY and CDR2 SYGVKD. The CDR3 DNA follows: TGTGCCATCAGTGAGTCGTGGATACCAACGACAGGGGCGGGGGAAAAACTGTTTTTT. Encoded protein: CAISESWIPTTGAGEKLFF.

Many counts were recorded for this clonotype. This chain connects TRBV7-9 to TRBJ1-5, with D tentatively TRBD1 (6 bases). The germline V gene encodes CDR1 SEHNR and CDR2 FQNEAQ (reference sequence). This CDR3 is built from 14 residues. V was trimmed by 1 base and J by 4 bases, leaving 8 bases between them. The CDR3 is CASSLVGQNQPQHF. CDR3 nucleotide sequence: TGTGCCAGCAGCTTAGTCGGACAGAATCAGCCCCAGCATTTT.

This rearrangement joins TRBV24-1 to TRBJ2-1; the D gene is possibly TRBD2 (6 bases). Trimming removed 3 bases at V and 1 base at J, with 9 bases between. CDR1 and CDR2 from the germline V gene are KGHDR and SFDVKD. The CDR3 sequence is 15 residues long. The CDR3 sequence is CATSDPRESYNEQFF. CDR3 sequence (DNA): TGTGCCACCAGTGATCCGCGGGAATCCTACAATGAGCAGTTCTTC.

This clonotype was seen a few times. The chain recombines TRBV9 with TRBJ1-1; tentative D call: TRBD1 (6 bases). The CDR3 is 14 amino acids. Germline V gene data show CDR1 as SGDLS and CDR2 as YYNGEE. V dropped 0 bases and J dropped 4 bases, with 10 bases sitting between them. The chain's CDR3 is CASSVVPGATEAFF. In nucleotides, the CDR3 is TGTGCCAGCAGCGTAGTCCCAGGGGCCACTGAAGCTTTCTTT.

Only one count was recorded for this clonotype. In DNA form, the CDR3 reads TGCAGTGCGCGGACTAGCGGGAACAATCCCGGGGAGCTGTTTTTT. It encodes CSARTSGNNPGELFF. This rearrangement joins TRBV20-1 to TRBJ2-2; 12 nucleotides agree with TRBD2. Losses at the gene ends were 6 bases for V and 6 bases for J; bases not matched to a gene: 8. CDR3 length: 15 amino acids. Germline CDR1 is DFQATT and CDR2 is SNEGSKA (reference sequence).

This clonotype was seen only a few times. The rearrangement links TRBV12-3 or TRBV12-4 to TRBJ2-1; 10 positions agree with TRBD2. The CDR3 spans 15 residues. Germline trimming cut 3 bases from V and 6 bases from J; bases unmatched to any gene: 5. In nucleotides, the CDR3 is TGTGCCAGCAGTTTGGGTAGCGGGGGGCCCAATGAGCAGTTCTTC. Amino acids: CASSLGSGGPNEQFF.

As to this clonotype: A much larger clone differs by one base, so this may be a read error. The rearrangement joins TRBV25-1 to TRBJ2-6; a weak D match, TRBD1 (5 bases). This CDR3 has 17 amino acids. Germline loops: CDR1 MGHDK, CDR2 SYGVNS. The V end lost 4 bases, the J end lost 6 bases, and 19 bases lay between the germline ends. The DNA of the CDR3 is TGTGCCAGCAGTGGGGGCAGGTCAAGGGCTGTGGCCAACGTCCTGACTTTC. Translation: CASSGGRSRAVANVLTF.

There are a few counts of this clonotype. The rearrangement uses TRBV30 and TRBJ2-7; tentatively, D is TRBD1 or TRBD2 (5 bases each). The V end was cut by 6 bases, the J end by 3 bases, with 15 bases between. The CDR3 length is 13 residues. CDR1 is GTSNPN and CDR2 is SVGIG in the germline V gene (reference sequence). CDR3 sequence: CACKGTVDYEQYF. CDR3 nucleotides: TGTGCCTGTAAAGGGACGGTGGACTACGAGCAGTACTTC.

This clonotype was counted many times. V gene TRBV28 combines with J gene TRBJ1-2; 8 bases align to TRBD1. The CDR3 totals 18 residues. Trimming at V came to 6 bases and at J to 2 bases, leaving 17 bases not matched to a gene. Per the germline V gene, CDR1 is MDHEN and CDR2 is SYDVKM. In DNA, the CDR3 is TGTGCCAGCAGCCCTGAAATCCGGGACAGGCCCCAAAACTATGGCTACACCTTC. Translated: CASSPEIRDRPQNYGYTF.

V usage is TRBV6-1 and J usage is TRBJ1-2; D not resolved. This CDR3 region has 13 residues. Trimming cost V 1 base and J 1 base, with 4 bases left between them. From germline, CDR1 is MNHNS and CDR2 SASEGT. The CDR3 DNA is TGTGCCAGCAGTGAAGGCAGTAACTATGGCTACACCTTC. Protein: CASSEGSNYGYTF.